This is a list of T cell receptor beta chains from one sample in a study of blood T cell repertoires in COVID-19. Sequencing used immunoSEQ multiplex PCR; TCRdb keeps in-frame clones, though not all of them. There are roughly 430,000 clones in the sample; around 90% occur only once, and 2% to 2.5% lies in the top ten. Sequenced material: PBMCs or T cells enriched from blood (not recorded which). The origin of the receptors is a woman between 40 and 55 years old with acute COVID-19. Both conserved end residues are part of each CDR3. The D gene is left open where the match is weak. The size entry is marked missing in some rows and otherwise reads once, few, many or a size class.

>TRBV30|TRBD2|NA|TRBJ2-5
CAWSGNSGGLQETQYF
TGTGCCTGGAGTGGCAATAGCGGGGGCCTCCAAGAGACCCAGTACTTC
>TRBV27|NA|NA|TRBJ1-5
CASSLQVPLWWGDLSNQPQHF
TGTGCCAGCAGTTTACAGGTTCCGTTGTGGTGGGGGGATCTGAGCAATCAGCCCCAGCATTTT
>TRBV6-2/TRBV6-3|TRBD1|NA|TRBJ2-7
CASTPRGQGSYEQYF
TGTGCCAGCACCCCGCGGGGACAGGGTTCCTACGAGCAGTACTTC
>TRBV9|TRBD2|NA|TRBJ2-7
CASSVGLAGVSYEQYF
TGTGCCAGCAGCGTAGGATTAGCGGGGGTCTCCTACGAGCAGTACTTC
>TRBV30|TRBD1|NA|TRBJ1-4
CAWSVRQVRDREANEKLFF
TGTGCCTGGAGTGTACGACAGGTTCGGGACAGGGAGGCTAATGAAAAACTGTTTTTT
>TRBV7-9|NA|NA|TRBJ1-2
CASSLGRGDGYTF
TGTGCCAGCAGCTTAGGCAGGGGCGACGGCTACACCTTC
>TRBV11-2|NA|NA|TRBJ2-3
CASSLSTGWDTQYF
TGTGCCAGCAGCCTATCTACGGGTTGGGATACGCAGTATTTT
>TRBV7-8|NA|NA|TRBJ1-3
CASSLTVGGSGNTIYF
TGTGCCAGCAGCTTAACCGTCGGAGGGAGCGGAAACACCATATATTTT
>TRBV6-5|NA|few|TRBJ1-2
CASIGRGHYGYTF
TGTGCCAGCATAGGTCGGGGTCACTATGGCTACACCTTC
>TRBV9|TRBD1|few|TRBJ2-2
CASSVGVRGSTGELFF
TGTGCCAGCAGCGTAGGGGTCAGGGGGAGCACCGGGGAGCTGTTTTTT
>TRBV28|NA|NA|TRBJ1-2
CASRLQSVHGYTF
TGTGCCAGCAGGTTACAGTCTGTACATGGCTACACCTTC
>TRBV11-3|TRBD1|NA|TRBJ2-1
CASSLTGGSYNEQFF
TGTGCCAGCAGCTTGACAGGGGGCTCCTACAATGAGCAGTTCTTC
>TRBV20-1|NA|NA|TRBJ2-5
CSASGGQTQYF
TGCAGTGCTAGCGGGGGGCAGACCCAGTACTTC
>TRBV15|TRBD1|NA|TRBJ2-7
CATSRVGTETYEQYF
TGTGCCACCAGCAGAGTTGGGACAGAGACCTACGAGCAGTACTTC
>TRBV29-1|NA|NA|TRBJ1-1
CSVEEAGNTEAFF
TGCAGCGTTGAAGAAGCCGGGAACACTGAAGCTTTCTTT
>TRBV5-1|NA|NA|TRBJ2-7
CASSLAGGQLGYEQYF
TGCGCCAGCAGCTTGGCCGGGGGACAGTTAGGCTACGAGCAGTACTTC
>TRBV24-1|NA|NA|TRBJ2-1
CATSDGRYEQFF
TGTGCCACCAGTGATGGGAGGTATGAGCAGTTCTTC